One sample yielded the 15 T cell receptor beta chains listed below, sequenced in a study of blood T cell repertoires in COVID-19. Profiled with immunoSEQ multiplex PCR; TCRdb holds only in-frame clones, not every one. The sample gives 150,000 to 200,000 clones, 80% to 90% of which show up once; approximately 2% is in the top ten. Sequenced sample: peripheral blood. Receptors were obtained from a man younger than 30 who had recovered from COVID-19.

The chain joins TRBV28 to TRBJ1-2, with 7 bases matching TRBD1. Germline CDR1 is MDHEN and CDR2 is SYDVKM. This CDR3 is 13 amino acids long. V trimming: 7 bases; J trimming: 5 bases; junction bases outside the gene matches: 7. DNA of the CDR3: TGTGCCAGCACCCCGGACAGGAAGTATGGCTACACCTTC. Translated, it gives CASTPDRKYGYTF.

This clone was seen more than once but under ten times. This chain links TRBV5-1 with TRBJ2-7; D is ambiguous. CDR1 is SGHRS, CDR2 YFSETQ, per germline. The CDR3 totals 15 residues. Trimming shortened V by 0 bases and J by 2 bases, and 12 bases separated the two germline ends. CDR3 nucleotide sequence: TGCGCCAGCAGCTTGGGCCGAGACAACGCCTACGAGCAGTACTTC. This encodes CASSLGRDNAYEQYF.

Here the CDR3 DNA reads TGTGCCTGGAGTGTGGCAGGGTATGGCTACACCTTC. Its translation: CAWSVAGYGYTF. The chain employs TRBV30 and TRBJ1-2, with TRBD1 as a possible D gene (5 bases). This CDR3 comprises 12 residues. V was trimmed by 0 bases and J by 5 bases, leaving 7 bases between them. Germline V gene sequence: CDR1 GTSNPN, CDR2 SVGIG (reference sequence).

V gene TRBV4-3 combines with J gene TRBJ1-1; D perhaps matches TRBD1 (6 bases). The CDR3 consists of 13 residues. V was trimmed by 2 bases and J by 5 bases, leaving 9 bases between them. Germline values: CDR1 LGHNA, CDR2 YSLEER. The CDR3 loop is CASSQSRGTEAFF. Written as DNA, the CDR3 is TGCGCCAGCAGCCAAAGCAGGGGAACTGAAGCTTTCTTT.

The chain recombines TRBV21-1 with TRBJ1-4; no check of the table's D call, TRBD1, against the DNA was made. TRBV21-1 is a recognized pseudogene. This CDR3 contains 14 residues. CDR3 DNA: TGTGCCAGCAGCAAAGGGGTCGACAGTGAAAAACTGTTTTTT. It translates to CASSKGVDSEKLFF.

V usage is TRBV7-9 and J usage is TRBJ2-7; 9 positions agree with TRBD2. CDR3 length equals 16 residues. V lost 3 bases to trimming and J lost 4 bases; unmatched junction nucleotides: 10. CDR1 is SEHNR, CDR2 FQNEAQ, per germline (reference sequence). CDR3 in amino acids: CASSLDSGTSSYEQYF. The CDR3 DNA sequence: TGTGCCAGCAGCTTGGACTCCGGGACTAGCAGTTACGAGCAGTACTTC. The variable domain in full, with the rest retrieved from reference TRBV7-9 and TRBJ2-7, is DTGVSQNPRHKITKRGQNVTFRCDPISEHNRLYWYRQTLGQGPEFLTYFQNEAQLEKSRLLSDRFSAERPKGSFSTLEIQRTEQGDSAMYLCASSLDSGTSSYEQYFGPGTRLTVT.

The chain joins TRBV7-2 to TRBJ1-1; a possible D gene is TRBD1 (6 bases). From germline, CDR1 is SGHTA and CDR2 FQGNSA. CDR3 length: 14 amino acids. Trimming removed 3 bases from V and 2 bases from J, with 10 bases in between. CDR3 bases: TGTGCCAGCAGCTTCGGACAGATTAACACTGAAGCTTTCTTT. It encodes CASSFGQINTEAFF. Supplemented by reference TRBV7-2 and TRBJ1-1, the full variable domain reads GAGVSQSPSNKVTEKGKDVELRCDPISGHTALYWYRQSLGQGLEFLIYFQGNSAPDKSGLPSDRFSAERTGGSVSTLTIQRTQQEDSAVYLCASSFGQINTEAFFGQGTRLTVV.

This rearrangement joins TRBV25-1 to TRBJ1-1; no clear D. CDR3 length equals 13 residues. Germline V gene data show CDR1 as MGHDK and CDR2 as SYGVNS. The V and J ends lost 1 base and 8 bases respectively, with 11 bases between them. This chain's CDR3 is CASSESVSLEAFF. CDR3 nucleotide sequence: TGTGCCAGCAGTGAATCGGTCTCCCTAGAAGCTTTCTTT.

This chain uses TRBV9 with TRBJ2-1, with D maybe TRBD1 (6 bases). The CDR3 totals 13 residues. V lost 4 bases and J 5 bases, leaving 10 bases between the germline ends. CDR1 is SGDLS and CDR2 is YYNGEE in the germline V gene. This chain's CDR3 is CASSLTGNNEQFF. For the CDR3, the DNA is TGTGCCAGCAGCTTAACAGGGAACAATGAGCAGTTCTTC.

The V and J genes are TRBV19 and TRBJ2-1; TRBD2 matches 7 bases. Germline CDR1 and CDR2: LNHDA and SQIVND (reference sequence). With V trimmed by 5 bases and J by 9 bases, 1 base remained unmatched. This CDR3 region has 11 residues. DNA for the CDR3: TGTGCCAGTAGTGGGGGGGGTGAGCAGTTCTTC. Translating it yields CASSGGGEQFF. The variable domain in full, with the rest retrieved from reference TRBV19 and TRBJ2-1, is DGGITQSPKYLFRKEGQNVTLSCEQNLNHDAMYWYRQDPGQGLRLIYYSQIVNDFQKGDIAEGYSVSREKKESFPLTVTSAQKNPTAFYLCASSGGGEQFFGPGTRLTVL.

The V gene is TRBV6-2 or TRBV6-3, the J gene TRBJ1-2; D not certain. Trimming removed 1 base from V and 10 bases from J, with 10 bases in between. CDR1 and CDR2 (germline): MNHEY, SVGEGT. The CDR3 spans 12 residues. This CDR3 is CASSYFSAVYTF. DNA of the CDR3: TGTGCCAGCAGTTACTTCAGTGCCGTCTACACCTTC.

The V gene is TRBV28, the J gene TRBJ2-1, with 8 bases lining up with TRBD1. The V and J ends lost 2 bases and 6 bases, in that order; junction bases with no gene match: 3. The CDR3 loop spans 14 amino acids. Germline V gene lookup returns CDR1 MDHEN and CDR2 SYDVKM. The CDR3 coding sequence is TGTGCCAGCAGTTTAAGGGACAGGACCAATGAGCAGTTCTTC. It codes for CASSLRDRTNEQFF.

The chain recombines TRBV19 with TRBJ2-5; 7 positions match TRBD1. In germline, CDR1 is LNHDA, CDR2 SQIVND (reference sequence). The CDR3 spans 16 residues. With V trimmed by 6 bases and J by 1 base, 11 bases remained unmatched. Here the CDR3 DNA reads TGTGCCAGTAGCCCACGACAGGGTCGGGGCCAAGAGACCCAGTACTTC. Protein sequence: CASSPRQGRGQETQYF. The variable domain in full, with the rest retrieved from reference TRBV19 and TRBJ2-5, is DGGITQSPKYLFRKEGQNVTLSCEQNLNHDAMYWYRQDPGQGLRLIYYSQIVNDFQKGDIAEGYSVSREKKESFPLTVTSAQKNPTAFYLCASSPRQGRGQETQYFGPGTRLLVL.

This chain uses TRBV7-9 with TRBJ1-2, with D possibly TRBD1 on 5 matching bases. Germline V gene sequence: CDR1 SEHNR, CDR2 FQNEAQ (reference sequence). The CDR3 is 16 amino acids. V lost 2 bases and J 7 bases, leaving 20 bases between the germline ends. CDR3 bases: TGTGCCAGCAGCTTAAATCAGGGCCCCCTTTGGGGTGGCTACACCTTC. Translation gives CASSLNQGPLWGGYTF.

This chain uses TRBV28 with TRBJ2-3, with 14 bases identical to TRBD2. Germline V gene data show CDR1 as MDHEN and CDR2 as SYDVKM. V trimming: 5 bases; J trimming: 6 bases; junction bases outside the gene matches: 4. The CDR3 contains 15 residues. In DNA form, the CDR3 reads TGTGCCAGCAGTGAGGGACTAGCGGGGGTGGATACGCAGTATTTT. Translation: CASSEGLAGVDTQYF.